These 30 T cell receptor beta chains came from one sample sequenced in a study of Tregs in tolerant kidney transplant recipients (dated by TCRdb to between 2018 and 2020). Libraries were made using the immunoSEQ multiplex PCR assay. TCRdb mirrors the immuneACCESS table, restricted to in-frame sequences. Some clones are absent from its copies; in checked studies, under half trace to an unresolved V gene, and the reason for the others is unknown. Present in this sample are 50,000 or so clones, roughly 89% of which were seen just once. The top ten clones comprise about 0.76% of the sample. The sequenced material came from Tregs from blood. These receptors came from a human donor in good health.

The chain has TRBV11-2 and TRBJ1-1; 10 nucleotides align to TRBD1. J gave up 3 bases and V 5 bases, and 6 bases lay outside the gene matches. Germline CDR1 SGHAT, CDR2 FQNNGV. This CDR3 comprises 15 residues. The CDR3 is CASSLATGGYTEAFF. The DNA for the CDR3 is TGTGCCAGCAGCCTTGCGACAGGGGGCTACACTGAAGCTTTCTTT.

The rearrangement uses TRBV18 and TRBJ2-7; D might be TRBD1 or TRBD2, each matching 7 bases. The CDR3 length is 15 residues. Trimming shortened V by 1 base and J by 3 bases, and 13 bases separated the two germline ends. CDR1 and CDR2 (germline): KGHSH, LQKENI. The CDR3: CASSPREGAGYEQYF. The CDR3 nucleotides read TGTGCCAGCTCACCACGGGAGGGGGCAGGCTACGAGCAGTACTTC.

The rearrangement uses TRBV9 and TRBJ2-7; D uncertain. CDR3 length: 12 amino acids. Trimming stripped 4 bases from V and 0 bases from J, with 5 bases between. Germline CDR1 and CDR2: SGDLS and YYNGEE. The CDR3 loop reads CASSRDSYEQYF. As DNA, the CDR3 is TGTGCCAGCAGCAGGGACTCCTACGAGCAGTACTTC.

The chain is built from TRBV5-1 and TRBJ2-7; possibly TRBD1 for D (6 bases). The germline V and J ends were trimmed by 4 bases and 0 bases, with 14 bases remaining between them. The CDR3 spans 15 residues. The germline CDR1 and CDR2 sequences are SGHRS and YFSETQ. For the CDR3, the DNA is TGCGCCAGCAGCATGGACAGTCGTCTCTCCTACGAGCAGTACTTC. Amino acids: CASSMDSRLSYEQYF.

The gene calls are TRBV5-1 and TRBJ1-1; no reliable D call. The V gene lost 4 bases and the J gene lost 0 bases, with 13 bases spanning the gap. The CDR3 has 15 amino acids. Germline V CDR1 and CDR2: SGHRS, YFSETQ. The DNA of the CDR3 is TGCGCCAGCAGCCCCGCCACGGGAATGAACACTGAAGCTTTCTTT. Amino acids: CASSPATGMNTEAFF.

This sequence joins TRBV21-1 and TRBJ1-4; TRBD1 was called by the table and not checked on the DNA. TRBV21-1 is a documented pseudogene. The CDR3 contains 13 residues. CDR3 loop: CASSKDNNEKLFF. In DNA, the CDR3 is TGTGCCAGCAGCAAAGACAATAATGAAAAACTGTTTTTT.

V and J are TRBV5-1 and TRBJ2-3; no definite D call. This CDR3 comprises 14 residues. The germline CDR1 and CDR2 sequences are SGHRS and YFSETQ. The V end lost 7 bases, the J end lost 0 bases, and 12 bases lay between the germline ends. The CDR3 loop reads CASGLALSTDTQYF. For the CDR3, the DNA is TGCGCCAGCGGATTAGCCCTTAGCACAGATACGCAGTATTTT.

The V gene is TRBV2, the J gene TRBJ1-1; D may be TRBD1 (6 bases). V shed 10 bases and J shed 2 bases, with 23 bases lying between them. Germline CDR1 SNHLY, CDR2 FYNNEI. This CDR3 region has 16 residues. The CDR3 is CATPRGRSTLNTEAFF. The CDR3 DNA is TGTGCCACCCCAAGGGGGAGAAGTACTTTAAACACTGAAGCTTTCTTT. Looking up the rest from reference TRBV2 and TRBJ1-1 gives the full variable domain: EPEVTQTPSHQVTQMGQEVILRCVPISNHLYFYWYRQILGQKVEFLVSFYNNEISEKSEIFDDQFSVERPDGSNFTLKIRSTKLEDSAMYFCATPRGRSTLNTEAFFGQGTRLTVV.

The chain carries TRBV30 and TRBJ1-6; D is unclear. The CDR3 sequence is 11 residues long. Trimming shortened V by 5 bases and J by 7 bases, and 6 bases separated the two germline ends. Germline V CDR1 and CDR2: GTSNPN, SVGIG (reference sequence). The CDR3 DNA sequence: TGTGCCTGGTCAAGCAATTCACCCCTCCACTTT. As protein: CAWSSNSPLHF.

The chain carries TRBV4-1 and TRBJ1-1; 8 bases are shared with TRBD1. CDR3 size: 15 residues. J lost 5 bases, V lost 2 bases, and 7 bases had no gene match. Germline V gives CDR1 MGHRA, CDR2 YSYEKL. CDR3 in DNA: TGCGCCAGCAGCCAAATCGACAGGGGTGCGACTGAAGCTTTCTTT. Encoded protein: CASSQIDRGATEAFF.

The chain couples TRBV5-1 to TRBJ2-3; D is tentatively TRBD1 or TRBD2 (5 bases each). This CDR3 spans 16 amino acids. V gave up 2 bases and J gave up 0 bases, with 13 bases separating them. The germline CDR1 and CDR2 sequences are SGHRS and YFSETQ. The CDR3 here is CASSFGDAASTDTQYF. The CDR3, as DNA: TGCGCCAGCAGCTTCGGGGACGCCGCTAGCACAGATACGCAGTATTTT.

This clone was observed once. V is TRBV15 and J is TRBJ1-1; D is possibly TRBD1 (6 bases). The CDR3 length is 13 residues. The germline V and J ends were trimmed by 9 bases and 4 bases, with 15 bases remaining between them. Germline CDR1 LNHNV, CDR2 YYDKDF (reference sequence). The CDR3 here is CATEGQTGTEAFF. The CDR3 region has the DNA TGTGCCACAGAAGGACAGACGGGCACTGAAGCTTTCTTT.

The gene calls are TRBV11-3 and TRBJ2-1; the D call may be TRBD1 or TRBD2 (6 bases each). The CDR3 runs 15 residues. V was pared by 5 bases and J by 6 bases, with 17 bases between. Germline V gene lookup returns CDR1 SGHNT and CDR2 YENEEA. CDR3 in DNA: TGTGCCAGCAGCACCGGGCCTGGGGGGCTCAATGAGCAGTTCTTC. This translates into CASSTGPGGLNEQFF.

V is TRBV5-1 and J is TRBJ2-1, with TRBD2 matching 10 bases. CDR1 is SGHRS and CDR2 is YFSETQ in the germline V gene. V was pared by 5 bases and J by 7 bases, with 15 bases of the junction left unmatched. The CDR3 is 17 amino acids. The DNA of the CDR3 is TGCGCCAGCAGACCTCCGGGTGCTAGCGGGAGAAGGAATGAGCAGTTCTTC. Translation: CASRPPGASGRRNEQFF.

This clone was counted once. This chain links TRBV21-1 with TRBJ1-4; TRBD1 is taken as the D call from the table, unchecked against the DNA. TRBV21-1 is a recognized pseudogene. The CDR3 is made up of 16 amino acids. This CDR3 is CASSSHRGPFNEKLFF. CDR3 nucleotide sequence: TGTGCCAGCAGCAGCCACAGGGGACCCTTTAATGAAAAACTGTTTTTT.

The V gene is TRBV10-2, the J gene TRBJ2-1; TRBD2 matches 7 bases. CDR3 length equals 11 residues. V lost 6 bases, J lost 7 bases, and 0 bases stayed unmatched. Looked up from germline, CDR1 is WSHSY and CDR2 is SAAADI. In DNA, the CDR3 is TGCGCCAGCAGGGGAGGGAATGAGCAGTTCTTC. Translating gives CASRGGNEQFF.

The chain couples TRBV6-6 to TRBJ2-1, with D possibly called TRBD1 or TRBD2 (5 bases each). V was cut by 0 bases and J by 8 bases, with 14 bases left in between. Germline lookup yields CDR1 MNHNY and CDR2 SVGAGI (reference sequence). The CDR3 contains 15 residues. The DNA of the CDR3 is TGTGCCAGCAGTTACTCGACTTTCAGGGACGATGAGCAGTTCTTC. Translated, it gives CASSYSTFRDDEQFF.

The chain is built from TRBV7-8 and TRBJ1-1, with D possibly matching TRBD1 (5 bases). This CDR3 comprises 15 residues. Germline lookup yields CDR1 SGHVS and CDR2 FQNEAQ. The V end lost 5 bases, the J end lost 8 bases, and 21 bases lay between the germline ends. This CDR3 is CASSPPGHRGREAFF. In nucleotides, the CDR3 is TGTGCCAGCAGCCCGCCCGGACATCGGGGCCGGGAAGCTTTCTTT.

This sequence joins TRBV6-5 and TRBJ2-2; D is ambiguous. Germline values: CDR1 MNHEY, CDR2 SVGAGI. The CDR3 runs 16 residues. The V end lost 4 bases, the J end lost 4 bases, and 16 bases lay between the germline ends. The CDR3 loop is CASSFGSLAFTGELFF. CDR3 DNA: TGTGCCAGCAGTTTCGGCTCCCTGGCGTTCACCGGGGAGCTGTTTTTT.

CDR3 sequence reads: CASRTQTGVLQTQYF. The CDR3 DNA reads as TGCGCCAGCAGGACCCAGACAGGGGTTTTGCAGACCCAGTACTTC. This chain uses TRBV10-2 with TRBJ2-5; 8 bases match TRBD1. Germline V CDR1 and CDR2: WSHSY, SAAADI. V was clipped by 6 bases and J by 6 bases; unmatched bases: 12. There are 15 residues in the CDR3.

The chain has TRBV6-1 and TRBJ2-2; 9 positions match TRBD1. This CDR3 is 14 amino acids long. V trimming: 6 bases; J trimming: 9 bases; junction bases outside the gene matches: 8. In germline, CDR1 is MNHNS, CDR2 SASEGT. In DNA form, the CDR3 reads TGTGCCAGCAGACTACGAACAGGGGGCCGGGAGCTGTTTTTT. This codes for CASRLRTGGRELFF.

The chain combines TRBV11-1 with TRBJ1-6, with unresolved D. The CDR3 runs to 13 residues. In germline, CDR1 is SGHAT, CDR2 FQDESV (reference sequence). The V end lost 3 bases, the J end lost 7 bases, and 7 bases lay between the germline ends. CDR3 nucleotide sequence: TGTGCCAGCAGCTTCAGTGTAAATTCACCCCTCCACTTT. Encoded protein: CASSFSVNSPLHF.

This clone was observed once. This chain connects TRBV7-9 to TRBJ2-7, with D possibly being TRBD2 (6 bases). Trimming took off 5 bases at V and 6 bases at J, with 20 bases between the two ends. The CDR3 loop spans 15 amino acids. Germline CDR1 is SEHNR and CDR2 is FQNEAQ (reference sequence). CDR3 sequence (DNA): TGTGCCAGCAGCCCAAGTGGAGGGTACCTTAGCGAGCAGTACTTC. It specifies CASSPSGGYLSEQYF.

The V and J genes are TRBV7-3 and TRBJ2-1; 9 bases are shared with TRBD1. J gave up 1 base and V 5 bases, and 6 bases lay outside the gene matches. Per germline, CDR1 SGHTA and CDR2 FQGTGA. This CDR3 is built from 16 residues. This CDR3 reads CASSQAGTGSYNEQFF. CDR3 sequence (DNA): TGTGCCAGCAGCCAAGCCGGGACAGGGTCCTACAATGAGCAGTTCTTC.

CDR3 region: CASSYRVRNTEAFF. The CDR3 bases are TGTGCCAGCAGTTATCGAGTCCGGAACACTGAAGCTTTCTTT. The chain carries TRBV6-5 and TRBJ1-1, with D unresolved. Deletions cut 3 bases from V and 1 base from J, with 9 bases between. The germline V gene encodes CDR1 MNHEY and CDR2 SVGAGI. There are 14 residues in the CDR3.

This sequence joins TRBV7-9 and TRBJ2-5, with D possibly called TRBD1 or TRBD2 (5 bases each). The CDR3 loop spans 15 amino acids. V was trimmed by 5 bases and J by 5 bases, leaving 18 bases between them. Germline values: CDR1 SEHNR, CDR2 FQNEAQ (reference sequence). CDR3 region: CASSRDGTPVETQYF. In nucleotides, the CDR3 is TGTGCCAGCAGCCGGGACGGAACCCCCGTGGAGACCCAGTACTTC.

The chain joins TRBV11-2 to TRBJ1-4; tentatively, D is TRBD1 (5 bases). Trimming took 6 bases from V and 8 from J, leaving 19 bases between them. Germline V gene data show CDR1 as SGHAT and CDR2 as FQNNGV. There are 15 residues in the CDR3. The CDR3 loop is CASRSLSGGGEKLFF. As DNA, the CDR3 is TGTGCCAGCAGATCCCTTTCCGGGGGGGGAGAAAAACTGTTTTTT.

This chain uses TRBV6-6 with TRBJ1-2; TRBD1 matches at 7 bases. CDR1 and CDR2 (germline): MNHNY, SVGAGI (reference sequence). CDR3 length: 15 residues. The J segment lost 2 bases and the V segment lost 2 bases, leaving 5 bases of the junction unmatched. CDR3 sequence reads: CASSYRGPGNYGYTF. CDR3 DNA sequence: TGTGCCAGCAGTTACAGGGGGCCGGGGAACTATGGCTACACCTTC.

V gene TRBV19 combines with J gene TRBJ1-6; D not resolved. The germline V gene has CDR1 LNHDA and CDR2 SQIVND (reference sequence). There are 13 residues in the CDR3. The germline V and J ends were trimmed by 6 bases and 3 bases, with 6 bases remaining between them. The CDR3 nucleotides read TGTGCCAGTAGGGCGGTCTATAATTCACCCCTCCACTTT. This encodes CASRAVYNSPLHF.

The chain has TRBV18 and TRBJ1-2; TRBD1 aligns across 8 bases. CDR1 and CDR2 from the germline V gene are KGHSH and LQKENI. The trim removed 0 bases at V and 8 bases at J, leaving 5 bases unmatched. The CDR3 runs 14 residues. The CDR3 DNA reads TGTGCCAGCTCACCACCGGGCAGGGGGCCCGGCTACACCTTC. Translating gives CASSPPGRGPGYTF.